These 30 T cell receptor beta chains originate from one sample sequenced in a study of blood T cell repertoires in COVID-19. Using immunoSEQ multiplex PCR, the repertoire was profiled, and TCRdb retains in-frame clones only, with some absent. The table shows approximately 65,000 clones, with roughly 86% occurring only once. Sequenced input: peripheral blood. Receptors originate from a man in his forties or fifties with acute or convalescent COVID-19.

This chain connects TRBV9 to TRBJ2-1; no definite D call. Per germline, CDR1 SGDLS and CDR2 YYNGEE. The ends were cut back, 0 bases at V and 0 bases at J, with 7 bases in the middle. This CDR3 has 15 amino acids. CDR3 bases: TGTGCCAGCAGCGTAGGCGGAGACTCCTACAATGAGCAGTTCTTC. As protein: CASSVGGDSYNEQFF.

Only a few counts were recorded for this clone. V is TRBV12-5 and J is TRBJ1-3; D remains ambiguous. V was shortened by 3 bases and J by 4 bases, with 7 bases between the two germline ends. The CDR3 has 13 residues. Germline CDR1 is LGHNT and CDR2 is FRNRAP. The CDR3 loop reads CASGFREGNTIYF. CDR3 coding DNA: TGTGCTAGTGGTTTCCGGGAGGGAAACACCATATATTTT.

CDR3 nucleotide sequence: TGTGCCAGCTCACCAGCTAGCGGAGGAAATGAGCAGTTCTTC. Its translation is CASSPASGGNEQFF. The genes are TRBV18 and TRBJ2-1, with TRBD2 matching over 7 bases. CDR3 size: 14 residues. The germline gives CDR1 KGHSH, CDR2 LQKENI. V lost 2 bases and J lost 7; bases outside the gene matches: 5.

The chain links TRBV7-3 to TRBJ2-1, with D perhaps matching TRBD1 (5 bases). CDR1 is SGHTA, CDR2 FQGTGA, per germline. There are 14 residues in the CDR3. V lost 2 bases to trimming and J lost 9 bases, with 14 bases between them. CDR3 loop: CASSLGSGSSEQFF. The DNA of the CDR3 is TGTGCCAGCAGCTTAGGGTCAGGGTCGAGTGAGCAGTTCTTC.

This chain links TRBV12-3 or TRBV12-4 with TRBJ1-1; the match to TRBD1 covers 9 bases. The length of the CDR3 is 11 residues. Trimming at V came to 6 bases and at J to 12 bases, leaving 5 bases not matched to a gene. The CDR3 DNA sequence: TGTGCCAGCAGGAGGGACAGGGTAACTTTCTTT. This gives the protein CASRRDRVTFF.

J is TRBJ2-5 and V is TRBV9, with D tentatively TRBD2 (6 bases). V was clipped by 3 bases and J by 2 bases, with 8 bases between them. Germline V lookup: CDR1 SGDLS, CDR2 YYNGEE. The CDR3 is 13 residues long. DNA of the CDR3: TGTGCCAGCAGCGCGGGACTGCAAGAGACCCAGTACTTC. This gives the protein CASSAGLQETQYF.

The J gene is TRBJ2-3, the V gene TRBV7-3; D gene unclear. In germline, CDR1 is SGHTA, CDR2 FQGTGA. Between the trimmed V and J ends, which lost 4 bases and 4 bases, there was a span of 9 bases. The CDR3 loop spans 13 amino acids. In DNA form, the CDR3 reads TGTGCCAGCAGCTCCCTTCAGGCAGATACGCAGTATTTT. As protein: CASSSLQADTQYF.

This clone occurred a few times. At one end the junction does not follow the germline gene, possibly because of a read error. The chain carries TRBV10-3 and TRBJ1-2; TRBD1 matches 7 bases. Germline assignment: CDR1 ENHRY and CDR2 SYGVKD. This CDR3 comprises 15 residues. The CDR3 here is CAVSEQGSGAYGYTF. For the CDR3, the DNA is TGTGCCGTCAGTGAACAGGGGTCCGGGGCCTATGGCTACACCTTC.

This clone has only a few counts. This sequence joins TRBV6-5 and TRBJ1-2, with 7 bases aligning to TRBD1. Germline lookup yields CDR1 MNHEY and CDR2 SVGAGI. CDR3 size: 15 residues. J gave up 7 bases and V 7 bases, and 15 bases lay outside the gene matches. The CDR3 is CASTKMDRTAAGYTF. The CDR3 coding sequence is TGTGCCAGCACGAAAATGGACAGGACAGCCGCTGGCTACACCTTC.

A single count supports this clone. The CDR3 DNA reads as TGTGCCAGCAGCACAAGAGCAGGGGGTCACCAAGAGACCCAGTACTTC. It translates to CASSTRAGGHQETQYF. The rearrangement uses TRBV5-6 and TRBJ2-5; TRBD1 agrees at 7 bases. CDR3 size: 16 residues. Germline V CDR1 and CDR2: SGHDT, YYEEEE. The junction had 9 bases not matched to a gene; V was cut back by 4 bases and J by 0 bases.

This sequence joins TRBV4-1 and TRBJ2-1, with 8 bases that match TRBD2. V gave up 4 bases and J gave up 0 bases; unmatched junction bases: 2. The CDR3 is made up of 15 amino acids. Germline CDR1 is MGHRA and CDR2 is YSYEKL. The CDR3 sequence: CASSPRGDSYNEQFF. The CDR3 DNA reads TGCGCCAGCAGCCCGCGGGGGGACTCCTACAATGAGCAGTTCTTC.

This clone was picked up a small number of times. This sequence joins TRBV27 and TRBJ2-1; a possible D gene is TRBD1 (6 bases). In germline, CDR1 is MNHEY, CDR2 SMNVEV (reference sequence). The CDR3 has 14 residues. Trimming shortened V by 4 bases and J by 2 bases, and 9 bases separated the two germline ends. The CDR3 here is CASSSRGTYNEQFF. CDR3 in DNA: TGTGCCAGCAGTTCTAGGGGGACCTACAATGAGCAGTTCTTC.

The chain recombines TRBV29-1 with TRBJ2-5, with D maybe TRBD2 (6 bases). CDR3 length equals 12 residues. Germline CDR1 and CDR2: SQVTM and ANQGSEA. For the CDR3, the DNA is TGCAGTACCCCCCGACTAGATGGGACCCAGTACTTC. Translated, it gives CSTPRLDGTQYF.

The chain joins TRBV5-1 to TRBJ2-3; D may be TRBD1 (8 bases). V shed 3 bases and J shed 6 bases, with 17 bases lying between them. Germline loops: CDR1 SGHRS, CDR2 YFSETQ. This CDR3 comprises 15 residues. The chain's CDR3 is CASSYVLQGGDTQYF. The CDR3 nucleotides are TGCGCCAGCAGCTACGTCTTACAGGGGGGGGATACGCAGTATTTT.

This clone was observed a few times. The rearrangement uses TRBV10-3 and TRBJ2-2; 7 positions agree with TRBD2. V dropped 8 bases and J dropped 6; count of bases not matched to a gene: 3. Looked up from germline, CDR1 is ENHRY and CDR2 is SYGVKD. The CDR3 loop spans 12 amino acids. In nucleotides, the CDR3 is TGTGCCATCTGGCGGGAGTCCGGGGAGCTGTTTTTT. Its protein product is CAIWRESGELFF.

This clone was seen just once. V and J are TRBV27 and TRBJ2-1, with TRBD2 matching over 7 bases. This CDR3 has 16 amino acids. Germline values: CDR1 MNHEY, CDR2 SMNVEV (reference sequence). J gave up 0 bases and V 3 bases, and 5 bases lay outside the gene matches. In DNA form, the CDR3 reads TGTGCCAGCAGTTTGGGACTACCCGGCTCCTACAATGAGCAGTTCTTC. Its translation: CASSLGLPGSYNEQFF.

The genes are TRBV25-1 and TRBJ2-2, with D possibly TRBD1 on 6 matching bases. The V gene's germline CDR1 is MGHDK and CDR2 SYGVNS. V was pared by 3 bases and J by 6 bases, with 11 bases between. CDR3 length: 14 residues. The CDR3 loop is CASSDITGSGELFF. The CDR3 DNA is TGTGCCAGCAGTGACATTACAGGGTCCGGGGAGCTGTTTTTT.

V usage is TRBV11-1 and J usage is TRBJ2-3; D uncertain. This CDR3 contains 14 residues. CDR1 SGHAT and CDR2 FQDESV come from the germline V gene (reference sequence). The ends were cut back, 2 bases at V and 2 bases at J, with 8 bases in the middle. The CDR3 sequence is CASSLRLSTDTQYF. In DNA form, the CDR3 reads TGTGCCAGCAGCTTAAGACTTTCCACAGATACGCAGTATTTT.

In its sample, this clone was seen a few times. The chain combines TRBV6-5 with TRBJ1-4; the D is unclear. The CDR3 runs to 14 residues. V lost 6 bases and J lost 3, with 11 bases in between. Germline CDR1 and CDR2: MNHEY and SVGAGI. DNA of the CDR3: TGTGCCAGCAGAGCGGGGTCCTCTAATGAAAAACTGTTTTTT. It specifies CASRAGSSNEKLFF.

The chain combines TRBV5-1 with TRBJ2-1; no clear D. Trimming removed 6 bases from V and 0 bases from J, with 13 bases in between. The CDR3 is 15 amino acids. Germline V CDR1 and CDR2: SGHRS, YFSETQ. The CDR3 loop reads CASTPRESSYNEQFF. CDR3 bases: TGCGCCAGCACCCCACGCGAGAGCTCCTACAATGAGCAGTTCTTC.

The chain employs TRBV7-2 and TRBJ1-2; TRBD1 matches 9 bases. CDR3 size: 17 residues. V shed 3 bases and J 1 base; nucleotides not matched to a gene: 9. In germline, CDR1 is SGHTA, CDR2 FQGNSA. CDR3 region: CASSLTPDRGFNYGYTF. CDR3 DNA: TGTGCCAGCAGCTTGACACCGGACAGGGGATTTAACTATGGCTACACCTTC. Together with reference TRBV7-2 and TRBJ1-2, the CDR3 gives the full variable domain: GAGVSQSPSNKVTEKGKDVELRCDPISGHTALYWYRQSLGQGLEFLIYFQGNSAPDKSGLPSDRFSAERTGGSVSTLTIQRTQQEDSAVYLCASSLTPDRGFNYGYTFGSGTRLTVV.

The chain couples TRBV11-1 to TRBJ1-3; D unresolved. Trimming cost V 5 bases and J 4 bases, with 15 bases left between them. In germline, CDR1 is SGHAT, CDR2 FQDESV (reference sequence). The CDR3 sequence is 15 residues long. CDR3 DNA sequence: TGTGCCAGCAGCCCGCGACCGGGTTCCGGAAACACCATATATTTT. It is translated as CASSPRPGSGNTIYF.

This clone showed up just a few times. The chain links TRBV25-1 to TRBJ1-1; unclear D gene. Germline V lookup: CDR1 MGHDK, CDR2 SYGVNS. V was shortened by 6 bases and J by 5 bases, with 10 bases between the two germline ends. This CDR3 region has 12 residues. CDR3 DNA: TGTGCCAGCAGCGAAGCCGGGACTGAAGCTTTCTTT. Translated, it gives CASSEAGTEAFF.

The gene calls are TRBV2 and TRBJ1-5, with D uncertain. Germline lookup yields CDR1 SNHLY and CDR2 FYNNEI. The CDR3 has 13 residues. V was trimmed by 3 bases and J by 0 bases, leaving 3 bases between them. In DNA, the CDR3 is TGTGCCAGCAGTGACAATAGCAATCAGCCCCAGCATTTT. Translating gives CASSDNSNQPQHF.

The V gene is TRBV6-6, the J gene TRBJ2-1, with 8 positions matching TRBD2. CDR3 length: 19 residues. V lost 5 bases, J lost 8 bases, and 23 bases stayed unmatched. Germline assignment: CDR1 MNHNY and CDR2 SVGAGI (reference sequence). CDR3 DNA: TGTGCCAGCAGTCCGCGTCGGGTAGCGGGATTTAGGCCACTTGATGAGCAGTTCTTC. It codes for CASSPRRVAGFRPLDEQFF.

CDR3 DNA: TGTGCCAGCAGCTCAGGACAGTATGAAAAACTGTTTTTT. Protein: CASSSGQYEKLFF. This chain connects TRBV11-2 to TRBJ1-4, with D perhaps matching TRBD1 (6 bases). Deletions cut 4 bases from V and 6 bases from J, with 9 bases between. From germline, CDR1 is SGHAT and CDR2 FQNNGV. The CDR3 loop spans 13 amino acids.

This chain links TRBV24-1 with TRBJ2-1; no definite D call. Germline CDR1 is KGHDR and CDR2 is SFDVKD. Trimming cost V 4 bases and J 3 bases, with 9 bases left between them. The CDR3 is 14 amino acids. CDR3: CATSEATSYNEQFF. In nucleotides, the CDR3 is TGTGCCACCAGTGAAGCGACGAGCTACAATGAGCAGTTCTTC.

The V and J genes are TRBV2 and TRBJ1-2; D not certain. CDR1 is SNHLY, CDR2 FYNNEI, per germline. The CDR3 runs to 14 residues. V shed 3 bases and J shed 8 bases, with 16 bases lying between them. The CDR3 sequence: CASSERQIVGGYTF. DNA for the CDR3: TGTGCCAGCAGTGAGAGGCAGATCGTTGGGGGCTACACCTTC.

This chain links TRBV11-3 with TRBJ1-2, with D unresolved. The V gene lost 1 base and the J gene lost 1 base, with 7 bases spanning the gap. The CDR3 consists of 14 residues. Germline CDR1 reads SGHNT; CDR2 reads YENEEA. The CDR3 DNA is TGTGCCAGCAGCTTAGGTGGAGTTAACTATGGCTACACCTTC. Translated: CASSLGGVNYGYTF. Based on the CDR3 plus reference TRBV11-3 and TRBJ1-2, the full variable domain is EAGVVQSPRYKIIEKKQPVAFWCNPISGHNTLYWYLQNLGQGPELLIRYENEEAVDDSQLPKDRFSAERLKGVDSTLKIQPAELGDSAVYLCASSLGGVNYGYTFGSGTRLTVV.

The chain joins TRBV28 to TRBJ1-4; D not certain. The CDR3 extends over 14 amino acids. Trimming cost V 1 base and J 5 bases, with 8 bases left between them. Per the germline V gene, CDR1 is MDHEN and CDR2 is SYDVKM. The CDR3 loop reads CASSLFTVNEKLFF. The DNA for the CDR3 is TGTGCCAGCAGTTTATTCACAGTGAATGAAAAACTGTTTTTT.